The source of this T cell receptor beta chain is a study of shared clonotypes between healthy human individuals. Using immunoSEQ multiplex PCR, the repertoire was profiled, and TCRdb retains in-frame clones only, with some absent. The profile covers 1.6 million or so clones, with approximately 98.5% appearing a single time and approximately 0.4% taken by the ten largest. Adult Caucasians living in Nashville, Tennessee made up all of the donors. This clone has only one observation. The source material was naive CD4+ T cells sorted from blood. Noted subset: CD45RA+ positively selected. This TCR came from a young man in good health.

The CDR3 sequence is CASSLHSTYNEQFF. CDR3 DNA sequence: TGTGCCAGCAGCTTACACAGTACCTACAATGAGCAGTTCTTC. This rearrangement joins TRBV7-3 to TRBJ2-1; D is undetermined. V was clipped by 2 bases and J by 2 bases, with 7 bases between them. This CDR3 is 14 amino acids long. The V gene's germline CDR1 is SGHTA and CDR2 FQGTGA.